Described below is a single TCR beta chain sequence and its context. The data were produced by immunoSEQ multiplex PCR, yet TCRdb's version contains in-frame clones alone and is incomplete. The sample carries 39,000 or so clones, around 90% recorded once. This entry comes from a study of T cell changes during pregnancy in multiple sclerosis. This CDR3 region has 14 residues. Germline CDR1 SGHVS, CDR2 FQNEAQ. Trimming removed 5 bases from V and 11 bases from J, with 21 bases in between. The genes are TRBV7-8 and TRBJ1-1; D unresolved. The receptor's source is a female donor with multiple sclerosis, enrolled in a pregnancy study. The sequencing used CD8+ T cells from peripheral blood mononuclear cells, collected in the first trimester of pregnancy. CDR3 sequence (DNA): TGTGCCAGCAGCCCACTCCGCAGTGGGAGGCGGGCTTTCTTT. Its translation: CASSPLRSGRRAFF. Combining the CDR3 with reference TRBV7-8 and TRBJ1-1 gives the whole variable domain GAGVSQSPRYKVAKRGQDVALRCDPISGHVSLFWYQQALGQGPEFLTYFQNEAQLDKSGLPSDRFFAERPEGSVSTLKIQRTQQEDSAVYLCASSPLRSGRRAFFGQGTRLTVV.